This TCR beta chain was observed in a study of blood T cell repertoires in COVID-19. Original handling: Quantification of nucleated cells was approximated via reference gene primer amplification. Using immunoSEQ multiplex PCR, the repertoire was profiled, and TCRdb retains in-frame clones only, with some absent. The DNA gave D and trimming, while V, J and clone size come from that table. The sample records about 270,000 clones, about 89% being singletons. The CDR3 spans 13 residues. V shed 5 bases and J 3 bases; nucleotides not matched to a gene: 4. Germline V gives CDR1 LNHDA, CDR2 SQIVND (reference sequence).

The receptor was derived from a man in his forties with active or convalescent COVID-19. The rearrangement links TRBV19 to TRBJ2-7; the match to TRBD1 covers 7 bases. Sequenced sample: peripheral blood. Written as DNA, the CDR3 is TGTGCCAGTAGTCCCGGGACAGACTACGAGCAGTACTTC. This codes for CASSPGTDYEQYF.